This TCR beta chain stems from a study of blood T cell repertoires in COVID-19 (TCRdb year 2020). In the study overall: Samples from collaborators originated in the United States, Italy and Spain and spanned both the acute and convalescent phases of COVID-19. The dataset comprised deeply sampled blood TCRbeta repertoires from subjects exposed to, actively infected with, or recovered from COVID-19. The prospective study material was composed of cDNA or gDNA derived from T cells, B-cell-depleted T cells, or PBMCs. Where available, HLA class I and class II types were taken from metadata supplied by the sample provider and were not determined by assay-based typing. The repertoires were made available in a free public database intended to serve as a resource for research on the immune response to SARS-CoV-2. Samples were obtained from the ongoing ImmuneRACE study (first 160 participants) and from over 1,000 subjects provided by 6 global collaborators. Sample metadata almost always included a de-identified subject ID, COVID-19 status, age in years and sex.

The immunoSEQ Assay, a bias-controlled multiplex PCR, was used to amplify TCRbeta CDR3 regions from genomic DNA. For the original study's pipeline: Within the assay, amplification of reference gene primers was used to estimate how many nucleated cells each sample contained. To quantify the absolute abundance of each unique TCRbeta CDR3 rearrangement, sequence reads were collapsed and filtered. Productive Simpson clonality was computed per sample as the square root of Simpson's diversity index over productive rearrangements. In its TCRdb copy, this immuneACCESS table keeps in-frame sequences only and misses some clones. Where compared with another copy, unresolved V genes explain less than half of these, and the others have no known cause. V, J and clone size are taken as reported in that table, and D and trimming were inferred from the DNA itself. The sample profile shows fewer than 250,000 clones; 83% of them were found once. The ten biggest clones cover roughly 2.6% of the sample.

Each collaborating institution followed its own protocols to collect whole blood in K2EDTA tubes. For TCRbeta analysis, collaborators shipped samples as frozen whole blood, isolated PBMCs, or DNA extracted from either of those sample types. Per the germline V gene, SGHTA is the CDR1 and FQGNSA is the CDR2. The CDR3 sequence holds 14 residues, the cysteine and phenylalanine included. Of the read, only the CDR3 DNA is kept; its 42 bases are in frame from base 1. V has 5 bases trimmed and J has 2 bases trimmed; junction bases matching no gene number 5. What the research found in general, with its limitations: Clinical and demographic metadata were provided uncurated, with the amount varying by source and participant.

With regard to this clone: Its antigen specificity is not known. Base-call qualities are not available, and no considerably larger clone is one nucleotide away.

This sequence was found in a woman aged 35 to 49 with active or convalescent COVID-19. The source material was peripheral blood. The V gene is TRBV7-2 and the J gene is TRBJ2-7; TRBD1 fits 8 bases in the junction. The CDR3: CASSMTGDPYEQYF. The DNA is TGTGCCAGCAGCATGACAGGGGATCCCTACGAGCAGTACTTC.